These T cell receptor beta chains were read from a single sample in a study of T cell responses to AZD1222 COVID-19 vaccine. The table came from immunoSEQ multiplex PCR; TCRdb's copy has only in-frame clones and leaves some out. The sample contains 150,000 to 190,000 clones, 90% of which appear only once. This specimen was peripheral blood, taken 28 days after the second AZD1222 dose. These receptors were taken from an adult who received the AZD1222 COVID-19 vaccine. Both conserved end residues are part of each CDR3. The order of the fields is CDR3 DNA, CDR3 protein, D gene, V gene, clone size, J gene. A D gene is named only where the DNA matches it firmly. The size of a clone is reported for some rows only, either as once, few or many, or as a class for expanded clones.

cdr3_nt: TGTGCCACCCTCGGGACAGGGCCCGATAGCATGAACACTGAAGCTTTCTTT
cdr3_aa: CATLGTGPDSMNTEAFF
d_call: TRBD1
v_call: TRBV24-1
clone_size: -
j_call: TRBJ1-1

cdr3_nt: TGTGCCAGCTCACCACTACAAGCGGGGGGCCGATCGGATACGCAGTATTTT
cdr3_aa: CASSPLQAGGRSDTQYF
d_call: TRBD2
v_call: TRBV18
clone_size: -
j_call: TRBJ2-3

cdr3_nt: TGTGCCAGCAGCTTGGTTGGGCGGGGCACTGAAGCTTTCTTT
cdr3_aa: CASSLVGRGTEAFF
d_call: -
v_call: TRBV5-6
clone_size: once
j_call: TRBJ1-1

cdr3_nt: TGTGCCAGCAGTCCCGGGACTAGTTCTCGCTCTACCTACGAGCAGTACTTC
cdr3_aa: CASSPGTSSRSTYEQYF
d_call: TRBD2
v_call: TRBV27
clone_size: -
j_call: TRBJ2-7

cdr3_nt: TGCGCCAGCAGCCTGAATGACAAACCTGTTCATTCACCCCTCCACTTT
cdr3_aa: CASSLNDKPVHSPLHF
d_call: -
v_call: TRBV5-1
clone_size: -
j_call: TRBJ1-6

cdr3_nt: TGTGCCTGGAGTGAACAGTACTGGGGGCCCCAGCATTTT
cdr3_aa: CAWSEQYWGPQHF
d_call: -
v_call: TRBV30
clone_size: -
j_call: TRBJ1-5

cdr3_nt: TGTGCCAGTAGTATCTCCATTACCGCTAATGAAAAACTGTTTTTT
cdr3_aa: CASSISITANEKLFF
d_call: -
v_call: TRBV19
clone_size: -
j_call: TRBJ1-4

cdr3_nt: TGTGCCAGCAGCCCAGACGGGAATTCACCCCTCCACTTT
cdr3_aa: CASSPDGNSPLHF
d_call: -
v_call: TRBV7-3
clone_size: -
j_call: TRBJ1-6

cdr3_nt: TGCGCCAGCAGCTTGGAGTTCCTTGGGGGTGAAAAACTGTTTTTT
cdr3_aa: CASSLEFLGGEKLFF
d_call: -
v_call: TRBV5-1
clone_size: -
j_call: TRBJ1-4

cdr3_nt: TGTGCCAGCAGCTTAAGGCAGGGCTGGAACACTGAAGCTTTCTTT
cdr3_aa: CASSLRQGWNTEAFF
d_call: -
v_call: TRBV7-6
clone_size: -
j_call: TRBJ1-1

cdr3_nt: TGTGCCAGCAGTTCCGCGACAGGGGTTACCACTGAAGCTTTCTTT
cdr3_aa: CASSSATGVTTEAFF
d_call: TRBD1
v_call: TRBV28
clone_size: -
j_call: TRBJ1-1

cdr3_nt: TGTGCCAGCAGCCAGACTCTAGCGGGGGGTACCTGGGAGCAGTACTTC
cdr3_aa: CASSQTLAGGTWEQYF
d_call: TRBD2
v_call: TRBV7-8
clone_size: -
j_call: TRBJ2-7

cdr3_nt: TGTGCCAGCAGCTCCTCAGGGGTCCCTCCCTACGAGCAGTACTTC
cdr3_aa: CASSSSGVPPYEQYF
d_call: -
v_call: TRBV5-4
clone_size: -
j_call: TRBJ2-7

cdr3_nt: TGTGCCAGCAGCCGGGAAGTCGAGCAGTACTTC
cdr3_aa: CASSREVEQYF
d_call: -
v_call: TRBV12-3/TRBV12-4
clone_size: -
j_call: TRBJ2-7

cdr3_nt: TGCGCCAGCAGCCAAGGGGGGTTAGAGACCCAGTACTTC
cdr3_aa: CASSQGGLETQYF
d_call: -
v_call: TRBV4-1
clone_size: -
j_call: TRBJ2-5

cdr3_nt: TGCGCCAGCAGCTTGGCGAGGGCGGGCGGCTACACCTTC
cdr3_aa: CASSLARAGGYTF
d_call: -
v_call: TRBV5-1
clone_size: -
j_call: TRBJ1-2